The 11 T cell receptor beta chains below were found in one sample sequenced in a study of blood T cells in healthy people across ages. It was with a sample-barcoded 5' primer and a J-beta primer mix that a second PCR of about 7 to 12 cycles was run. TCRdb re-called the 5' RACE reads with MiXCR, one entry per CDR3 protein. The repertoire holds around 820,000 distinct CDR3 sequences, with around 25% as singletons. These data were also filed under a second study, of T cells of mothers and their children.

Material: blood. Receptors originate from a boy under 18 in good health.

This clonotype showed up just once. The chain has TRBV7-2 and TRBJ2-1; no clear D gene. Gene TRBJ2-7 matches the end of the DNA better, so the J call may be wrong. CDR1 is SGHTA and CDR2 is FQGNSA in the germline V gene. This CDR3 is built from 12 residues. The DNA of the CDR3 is TGTGCCAGCAGCACCCTTTCCCACGAGCAGTACTTC. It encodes CASSTLSHEQYF.

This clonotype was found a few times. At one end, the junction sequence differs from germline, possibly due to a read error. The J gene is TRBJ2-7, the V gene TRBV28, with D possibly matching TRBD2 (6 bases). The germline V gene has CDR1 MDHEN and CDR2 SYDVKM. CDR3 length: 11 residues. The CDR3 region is CASSLGRTVTF. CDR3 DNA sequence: TGTGCCAGCAGTTTGGGGAGGACTGTAACTTTC. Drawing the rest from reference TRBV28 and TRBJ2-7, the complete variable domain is DVKVTQSSRYLVKRTGEKVFLECVQDMDHENMFWYRQDPGLGLRLIYFSYDVKMKEKGDIPEGYSVSREKKERFSLILESASTNQTSMYLCASSLGRTVTFGPGTRLTVT.

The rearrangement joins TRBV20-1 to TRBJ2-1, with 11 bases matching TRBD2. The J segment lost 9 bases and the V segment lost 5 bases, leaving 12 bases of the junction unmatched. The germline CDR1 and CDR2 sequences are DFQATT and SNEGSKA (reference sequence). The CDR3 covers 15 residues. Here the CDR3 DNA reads TGCAGTGCTCTAGATAGCGGGGGGGCCCGAAGTGAGCAGTTCTTC. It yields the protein CSALDSGGARSEQFF.

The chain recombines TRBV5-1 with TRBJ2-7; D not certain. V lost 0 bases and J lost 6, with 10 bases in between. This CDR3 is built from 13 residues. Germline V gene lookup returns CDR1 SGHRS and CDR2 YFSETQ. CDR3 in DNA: TGCGCCAGCAGCTTGGTGCTCAGTACCGAGCAGTACTTC. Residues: CASSLVLSTEQYF.

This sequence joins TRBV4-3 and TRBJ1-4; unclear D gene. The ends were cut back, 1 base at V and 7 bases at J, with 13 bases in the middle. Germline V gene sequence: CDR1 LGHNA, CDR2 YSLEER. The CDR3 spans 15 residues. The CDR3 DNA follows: TGCGCCAGCAGCCAAGGAGAGGGTTTAGGTGAAAAACTGTTTTTT. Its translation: CASSQGEGLGEKLFF.

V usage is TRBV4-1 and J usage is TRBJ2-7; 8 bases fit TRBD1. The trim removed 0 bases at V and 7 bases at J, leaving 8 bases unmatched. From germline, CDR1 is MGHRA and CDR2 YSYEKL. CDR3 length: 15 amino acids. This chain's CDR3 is CASSQEIQGAVEQYF. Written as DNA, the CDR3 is TGCGCCAGCAGCCAAGAGATTCAGGGGGCGGTGGAGCAGTACTTC.

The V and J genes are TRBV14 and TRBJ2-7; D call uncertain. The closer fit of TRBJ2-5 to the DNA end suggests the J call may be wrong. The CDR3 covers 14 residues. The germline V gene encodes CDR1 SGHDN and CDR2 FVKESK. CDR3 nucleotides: TGTGCCAGCAGCCAACTCGGTATTAGGGAGACCCAGTACTTC. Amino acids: CASSQLGIRETQYF.

CDR3: CSVERGRGEEQFF. The CDR3 DNA sequence: TGCAGCGTTGAGCGGGGTAGGGGCGAAGAGCAGTTCTTC. This chain connects TRBV29-1 to TRBJ2-5; tentative D call: TRBD2 (6 bases). Matching the DNA end better, TRBJ2-1 makes the J call doubtful. The germline CDR1 and CDR2 sequences are SQVTM and ANQGSEA. This CDR3 contains 13 residues.

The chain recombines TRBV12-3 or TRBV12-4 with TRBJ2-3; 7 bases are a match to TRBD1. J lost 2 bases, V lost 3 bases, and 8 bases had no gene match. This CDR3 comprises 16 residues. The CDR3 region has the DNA TGTGCCAGCAGTTTTGACTTGGGACAGCTCACAGATACGCAGTATTTT. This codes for CASSFDLGQLTDTQYF.

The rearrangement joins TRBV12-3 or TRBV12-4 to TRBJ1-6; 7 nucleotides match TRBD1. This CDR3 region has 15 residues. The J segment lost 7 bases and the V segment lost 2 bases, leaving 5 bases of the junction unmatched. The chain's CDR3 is CASSLQGGINSPLHF. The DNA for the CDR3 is TGTGCCAGCAGTTTACAGGGGGGGATAAATTCACCCCTCCACTTT.

The DNA of the CDR3 is TGCGCCAGCAGCCAAGTTATTCGCGGGAGTACCTACGAGCAGTACTTC. This translates into CASSQVIRGSTYEQYF. The chain combines TRBV4-1 with TRBJ2-7; 7 positions agree with TRBD2. The CDR3 extends over 16 amino acids. With 1 base clipped from V and 2 bases from J, the junction kept 8 bases outside the gene matches. CDR1 MGHRA and CDR2 YSYEKL come from the germline V gene.